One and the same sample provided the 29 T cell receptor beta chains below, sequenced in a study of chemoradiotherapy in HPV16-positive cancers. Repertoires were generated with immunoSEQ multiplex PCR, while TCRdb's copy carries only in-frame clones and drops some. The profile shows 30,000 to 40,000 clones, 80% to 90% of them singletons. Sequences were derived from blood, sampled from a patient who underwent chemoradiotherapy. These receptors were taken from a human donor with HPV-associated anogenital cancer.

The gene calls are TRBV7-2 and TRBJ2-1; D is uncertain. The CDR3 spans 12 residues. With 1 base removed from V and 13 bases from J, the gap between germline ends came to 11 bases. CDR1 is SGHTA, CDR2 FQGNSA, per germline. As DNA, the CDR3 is TGTGCCAGCAGCTTAGACATGGTCGGACAGTTCTTC. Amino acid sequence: CASSLDMVGQFF. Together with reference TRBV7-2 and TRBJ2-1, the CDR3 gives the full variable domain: GAGVSQSPSNKVTEKGKDVELRCDPISGHTALYWYRQSLGQGLEFLIYFQGNSAPDKSGLPSDRFSAERTGGSVSTLTIQRTQQEDSAVYLCASSLDMVGQFFGPGTRLTVL.

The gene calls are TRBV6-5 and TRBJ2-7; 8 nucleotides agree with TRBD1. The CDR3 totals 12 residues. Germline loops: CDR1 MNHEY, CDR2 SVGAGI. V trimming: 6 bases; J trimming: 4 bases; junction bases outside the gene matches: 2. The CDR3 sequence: CASSRDRYEQYF. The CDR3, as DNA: TGTGCCAGCAGCAGGGACAGGTACGAGCAGTACTTC.

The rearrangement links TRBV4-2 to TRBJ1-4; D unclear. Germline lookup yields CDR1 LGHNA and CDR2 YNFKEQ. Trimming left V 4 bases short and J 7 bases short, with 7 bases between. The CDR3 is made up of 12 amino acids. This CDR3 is CASSPLGEKLFF. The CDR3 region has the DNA TGTGCCAGCAGCCCCCTAGGTGAAAAACTGTTTTTT.

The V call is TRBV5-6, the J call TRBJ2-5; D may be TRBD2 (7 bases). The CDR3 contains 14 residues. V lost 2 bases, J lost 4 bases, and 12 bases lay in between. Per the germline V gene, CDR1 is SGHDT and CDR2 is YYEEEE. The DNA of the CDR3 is TGTGCCAGCAGCTTAATGAGGGGGGGAGAGACCCAGTACTTC. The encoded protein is CASSLMRGGETQYF.

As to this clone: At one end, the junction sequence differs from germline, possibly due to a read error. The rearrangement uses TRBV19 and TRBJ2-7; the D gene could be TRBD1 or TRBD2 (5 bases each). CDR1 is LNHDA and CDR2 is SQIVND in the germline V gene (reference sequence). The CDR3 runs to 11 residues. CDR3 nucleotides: TGTGCCAGTAGCTCGGGGCACGGGATGCACTTC. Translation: CASSSGHGMHF.

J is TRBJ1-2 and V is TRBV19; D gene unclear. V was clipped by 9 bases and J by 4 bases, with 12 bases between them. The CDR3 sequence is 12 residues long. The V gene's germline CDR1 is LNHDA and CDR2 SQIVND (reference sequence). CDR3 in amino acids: CASETYPYGYTF. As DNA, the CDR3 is TGTGCCAGCGAAACTTACCCCTATGGCTACACCTTC.

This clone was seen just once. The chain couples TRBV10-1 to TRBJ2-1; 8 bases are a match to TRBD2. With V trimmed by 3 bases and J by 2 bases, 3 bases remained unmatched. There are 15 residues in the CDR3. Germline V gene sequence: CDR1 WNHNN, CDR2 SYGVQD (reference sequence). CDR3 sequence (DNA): TGCGCCAGCAGTGACGGGAGGGCGGCCTACAATGAGCAGTTCTTC. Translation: CASSDGRAAYNEQFF.

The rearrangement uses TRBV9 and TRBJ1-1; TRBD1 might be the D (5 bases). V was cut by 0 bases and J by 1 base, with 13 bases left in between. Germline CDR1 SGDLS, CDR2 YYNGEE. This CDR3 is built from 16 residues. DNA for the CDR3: TGTGCCAGCAGCGTAGGGGCCCAGGGCGGGAACACTGAAGCTTTCTTT. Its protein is CASSVGAQGGNTEAFF. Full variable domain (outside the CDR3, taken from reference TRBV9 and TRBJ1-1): DSGVTQTPKHLITATGQRVTLRCSPRSGDLSVYWYQQSLDQGLQFLIQYYNGEERAKGNILERFSAQQFPDLHSELNLSSLELGDSALYFCASSVGAQGGNTEAFFGQGTRLTVV.

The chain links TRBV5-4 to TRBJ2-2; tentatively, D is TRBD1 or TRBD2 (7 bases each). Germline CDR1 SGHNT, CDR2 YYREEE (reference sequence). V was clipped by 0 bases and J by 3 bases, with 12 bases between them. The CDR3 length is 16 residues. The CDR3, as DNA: TGTGCCAGCAGCTTGGACAGGGGAGGGTACACCGGGGAGCTGTTTTTT. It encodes CASSLDRGGYTGELFF.

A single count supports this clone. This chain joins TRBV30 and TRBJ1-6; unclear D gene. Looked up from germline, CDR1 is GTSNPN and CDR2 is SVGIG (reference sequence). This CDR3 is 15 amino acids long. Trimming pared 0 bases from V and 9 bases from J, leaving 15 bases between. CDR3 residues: CAWSVGRITGSPLHF. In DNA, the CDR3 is TGTGCCTGGAGTGTAGGACGGATAACTGGTTCACCCCTCCACTTT.

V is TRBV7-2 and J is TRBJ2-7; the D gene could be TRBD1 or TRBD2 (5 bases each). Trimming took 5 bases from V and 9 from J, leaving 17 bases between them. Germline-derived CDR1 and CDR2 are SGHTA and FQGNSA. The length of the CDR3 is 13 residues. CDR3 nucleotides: TGTGCCAGCAGCAACCCGGGCCGTGGGGGGCAGTACTTC. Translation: CASSNPGRGGQYF. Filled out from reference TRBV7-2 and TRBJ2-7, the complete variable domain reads GAGVSQSPSNKVTEKGKDVELRCDPISGHTALYWYRQSLGQGLEFLIYFQGNSAPDKSGLPSDRFSAERTGGSVSTLTIQRTQQEDSAVYLCASSNPGRGGQYFGPGTRLTVT.

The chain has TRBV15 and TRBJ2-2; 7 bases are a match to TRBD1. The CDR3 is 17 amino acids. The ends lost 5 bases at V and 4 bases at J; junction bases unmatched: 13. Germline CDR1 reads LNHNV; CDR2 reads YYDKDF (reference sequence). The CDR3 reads CATSGGRRDRSTGELFF. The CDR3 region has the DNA TGTGCCACCAGCGGGGGACGCCGGGACAGAAGCACCGGGGAGCTGTTTTTT.

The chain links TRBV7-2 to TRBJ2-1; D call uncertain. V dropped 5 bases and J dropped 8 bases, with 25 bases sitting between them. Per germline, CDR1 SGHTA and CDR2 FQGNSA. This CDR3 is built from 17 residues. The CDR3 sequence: CASSPSLLPEFLDEQFF. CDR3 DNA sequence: TGTGCCAGCAGCCCCTCGCTCCTACCCGAATTTTTAGATGAGCAGTTCTTC.

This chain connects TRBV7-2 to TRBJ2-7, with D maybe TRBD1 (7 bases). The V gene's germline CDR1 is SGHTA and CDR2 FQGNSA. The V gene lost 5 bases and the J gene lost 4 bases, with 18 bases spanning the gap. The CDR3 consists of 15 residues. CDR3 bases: TGTGCCAGCAGCCAGCGGGCAGGGGGGCAATACGAGCAGTACTTC. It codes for CASSQRAGGQYEQYF.

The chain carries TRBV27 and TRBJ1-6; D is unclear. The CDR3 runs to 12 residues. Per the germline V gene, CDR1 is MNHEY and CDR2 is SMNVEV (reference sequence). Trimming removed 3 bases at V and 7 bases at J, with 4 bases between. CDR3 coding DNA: TGTGCCAGCAGTTTGAGGAATTCACCCCTCCACTTT. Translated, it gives CASSLRNSPLHF.

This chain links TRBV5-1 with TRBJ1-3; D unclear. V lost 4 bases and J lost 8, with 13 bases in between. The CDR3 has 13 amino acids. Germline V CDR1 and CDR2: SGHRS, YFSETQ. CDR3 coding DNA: TGCGCCAGCAGCATAAGGCCCGGGGACACCATATATTTT. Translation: CASSIRPGDTIYF.

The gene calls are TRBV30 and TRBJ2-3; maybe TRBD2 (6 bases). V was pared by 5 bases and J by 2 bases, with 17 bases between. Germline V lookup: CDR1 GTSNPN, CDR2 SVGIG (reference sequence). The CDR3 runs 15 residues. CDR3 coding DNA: TGTGCCTGGGGGGGGACGGCAGGGCCCACAGATACGCAGTATTTT. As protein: CAWGGTAGPTDTQYF.

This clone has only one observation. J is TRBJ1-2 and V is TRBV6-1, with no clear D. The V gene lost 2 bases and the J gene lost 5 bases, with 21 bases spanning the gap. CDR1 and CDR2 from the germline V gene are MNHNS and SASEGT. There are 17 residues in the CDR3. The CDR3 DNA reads TGTGCCAGCAGTGAAAGGATGTTCCCCCCGTCGGGGTATGGCTACACCTTC. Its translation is CASSERMFPPSGYGYTF.

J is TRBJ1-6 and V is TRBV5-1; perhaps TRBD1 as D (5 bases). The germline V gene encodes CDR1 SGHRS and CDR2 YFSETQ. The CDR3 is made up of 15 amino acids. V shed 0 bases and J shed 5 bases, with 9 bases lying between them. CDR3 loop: CASSLAGIDNSPLHF. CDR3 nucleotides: TGCGCCAGCAGCTTGGCAGGGATAGATAATTCACCCCTCCACTTT. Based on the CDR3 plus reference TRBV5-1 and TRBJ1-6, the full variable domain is KAGVTQTPRYLIKTRGQQVTLSCSPISGHRSVSWYQQTPGQGLQFLFEYFSETQRNKGNFPGRFSGRQFSNSRSEMNVSTLELGDSALYLCASSLAGIDNSPLHFGNGTRLTVT.

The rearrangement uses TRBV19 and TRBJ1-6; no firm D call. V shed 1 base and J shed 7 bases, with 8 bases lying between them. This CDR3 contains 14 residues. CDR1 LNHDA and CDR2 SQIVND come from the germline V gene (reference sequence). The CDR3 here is CASSIGARNSPLHF. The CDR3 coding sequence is TGTGCCAGTAGTATAGGTGCCAGGAATTCACCCCTCCACTTT.

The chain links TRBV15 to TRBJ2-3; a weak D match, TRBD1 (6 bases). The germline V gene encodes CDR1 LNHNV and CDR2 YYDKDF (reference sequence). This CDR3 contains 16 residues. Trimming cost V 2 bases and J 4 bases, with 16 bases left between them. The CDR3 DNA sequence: TGTGCCACCAGCAGACTAACAGGGTCCGGCGCAGATACGCAGTATTTT. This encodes CATSRLTGSGADTQYF. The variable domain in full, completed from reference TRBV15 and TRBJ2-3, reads DAMVIQNPRYQVTQFGKPVTLSCSQTLNHNVMYWYQQKSSQAPKLLFHYYDKDFNNEADTPDNFQSRRPNTSFCFLDIRSPGLGDTAMYLCATSRLTGSGADTQYFGPGTRLTVL.

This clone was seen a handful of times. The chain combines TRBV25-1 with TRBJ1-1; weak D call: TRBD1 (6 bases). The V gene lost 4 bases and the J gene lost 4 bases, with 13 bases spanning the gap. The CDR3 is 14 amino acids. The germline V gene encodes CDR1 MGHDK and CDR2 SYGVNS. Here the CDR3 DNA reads TGTGCCAGCAGTGGAGGGGGGTCGGGCACTGAAGCTTTCTTT. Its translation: CASSGGGSGTEAFF. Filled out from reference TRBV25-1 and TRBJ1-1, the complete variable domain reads EADIYQTPRYLVIGTGKKITLECSQTMGHDKMYWYQQDPGMELHLIHYSYGVNSTEKGDLSSESTVSRIRTEHFPLTLESARPSHTSQYLCASSGGGSGTEAFFGQGTRLTVV.

The CDR3 DNA follows: TGTGCCAGTAGTCCCAGACATTCATCAGGACCCCTCCACTTT. Its translation is CASSPRHSSGPLHF. The chain has TRBV19 and TRBJ1-6; no reliable D call. Trimming stripped 5 bases from V and 12 bases from J, with 17 bases between. CDR1 and CDR2 from the germline V gene are LNHDA and SQIVND (reference sequence). This CDR3 spans 14 amino acids.

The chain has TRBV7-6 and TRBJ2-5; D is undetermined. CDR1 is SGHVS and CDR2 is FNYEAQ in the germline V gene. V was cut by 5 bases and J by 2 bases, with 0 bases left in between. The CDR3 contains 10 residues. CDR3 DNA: TGTGCCAGCAGCCAAGAGACCCAGTACTTC. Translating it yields CASSQETQYF.

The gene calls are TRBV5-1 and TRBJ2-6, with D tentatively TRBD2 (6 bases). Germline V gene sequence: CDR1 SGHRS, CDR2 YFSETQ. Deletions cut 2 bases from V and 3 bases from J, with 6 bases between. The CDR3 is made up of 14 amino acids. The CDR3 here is CASSFGSGANVLTF. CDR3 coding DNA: TGCGCCAGCAGCTTCGGGAGTGGGGCCAACGTCCTGACTTTC.

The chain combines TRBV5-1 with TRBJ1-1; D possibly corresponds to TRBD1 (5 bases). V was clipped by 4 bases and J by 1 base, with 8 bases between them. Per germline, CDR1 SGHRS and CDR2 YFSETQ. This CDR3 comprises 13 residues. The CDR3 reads CASSVGGNTEAFF. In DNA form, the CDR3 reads TGCGCCAGCAGCGTGGGGGGGAACACTGAAGCTTTCTTT.

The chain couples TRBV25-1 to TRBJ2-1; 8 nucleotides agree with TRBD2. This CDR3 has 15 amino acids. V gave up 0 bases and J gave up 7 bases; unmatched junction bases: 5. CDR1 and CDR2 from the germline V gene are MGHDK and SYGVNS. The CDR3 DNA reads TGTGCCAGCAGTGAATATATGCCTAGCGGGAATGAGCAGTTCTTC. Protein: CASSEYMPSGNEQFF. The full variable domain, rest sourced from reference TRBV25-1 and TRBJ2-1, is EADIYQTPRYLVIGTGKKITLECSQTMGHDKMYWYQQDPGMELHLIHYSYGVNSTEKGDLSSESTVSRIRTEHFPLTLESARPSHTSQYLCASSEYMPSGNEQFFGPGTRLTVL.

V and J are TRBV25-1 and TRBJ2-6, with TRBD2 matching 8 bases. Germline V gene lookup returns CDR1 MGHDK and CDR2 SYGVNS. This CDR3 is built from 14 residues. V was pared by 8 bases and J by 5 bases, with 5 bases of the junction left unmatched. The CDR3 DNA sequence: TGTGCCAGCGCACCGGGGGGGCGGGCCAACGTCCTGACTTTC. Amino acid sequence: CASAPGGRANVLTF.

In DNA, the CDR3 is TGTGCCAGCAGCTTAGTCGCACAGTCCTATGGCTACACCTTC. This codes for CASSLVAQSYGYTF. The gene calls are TRBV7-2 and TRBJ1-2; the D is unclear. CDR1 is SGHTA and CDR2 is FQGNSA in the germline V gene. This CDR3 comprises 14 residues. The germline V and J ends were trimmed by 1 base and 4 bases, with 10 bases remaining between them. Complete variable domain (other parts from reference TRBV7-2 and TRBJ1-2): GAGVSQSPSNKVTEKGKDVELRCDPISGHTALYWYRQSLGQGLEFLIYFQGNSAPDKSGLPSDRFSAERTGGSVSTLTIQRTQQEDSAVYLCASSLVAQSYGYTFGSGTRLTVV.